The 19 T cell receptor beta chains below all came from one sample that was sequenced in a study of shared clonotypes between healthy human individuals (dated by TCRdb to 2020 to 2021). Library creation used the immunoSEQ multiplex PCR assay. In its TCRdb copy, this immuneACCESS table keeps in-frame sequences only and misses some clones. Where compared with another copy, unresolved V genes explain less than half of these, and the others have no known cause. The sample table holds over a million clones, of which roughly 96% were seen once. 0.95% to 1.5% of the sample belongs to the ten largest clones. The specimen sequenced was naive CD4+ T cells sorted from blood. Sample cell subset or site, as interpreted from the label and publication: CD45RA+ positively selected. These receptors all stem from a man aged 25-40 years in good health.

The chain's CDR3 is CASSLVGPGQTQYF. The CDR3 coding sequence is TGTGCCAGCAGCTTGGTGGGACCGGGGCAGACCCAGTACTTC. This chain uses TRBV5-4 with TRBJ2-5; D tentatively fits TRBD1 or TRBD2 (5 bases each). This CDR3 has 14 residues. V was trimmed by 0 bases and J by 6 bases, leaving 12 bases between them. Looked up from germline, CDR1 is SGHNT and CDR2 is YYREEE (reference sequence). Drawing the rest from reference TRBV5-4 and TRBJ2-5, the complete variable domain is ETGVTQSPTHLIKTRGQQVTLRCSSQSGHNTVSWYQQALGQGPQFIFQYYREEENGRGNFPPRFSGLQFPNYSSELNVNALELDDSALYLCASSLVGPGQTQYFGPGTRLLVL.

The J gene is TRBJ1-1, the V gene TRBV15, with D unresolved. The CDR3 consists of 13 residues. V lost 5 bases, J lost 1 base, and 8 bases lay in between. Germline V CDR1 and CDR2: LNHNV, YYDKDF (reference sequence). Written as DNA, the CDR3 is TGTGCCACCAGCTTCAGGCCGAACACTGAAGCTTTCTTT. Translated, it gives CATSFRPNTEAFF.

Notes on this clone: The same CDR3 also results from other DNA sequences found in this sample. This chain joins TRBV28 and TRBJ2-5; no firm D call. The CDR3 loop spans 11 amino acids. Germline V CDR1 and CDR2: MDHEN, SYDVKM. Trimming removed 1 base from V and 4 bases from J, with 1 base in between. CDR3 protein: CASSLSETQYF. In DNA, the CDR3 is TGTGCCAGCAGTTTATCAGAGACCCAGTACTTC.

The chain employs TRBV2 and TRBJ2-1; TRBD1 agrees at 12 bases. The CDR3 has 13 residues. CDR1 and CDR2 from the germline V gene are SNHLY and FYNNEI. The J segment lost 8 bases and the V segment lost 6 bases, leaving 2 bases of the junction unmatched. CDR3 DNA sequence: TGTGCCAGCAGAGGGACAGGGGGCCATGAGCAGTTCTTC. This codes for CASRGTGGHEQFF.

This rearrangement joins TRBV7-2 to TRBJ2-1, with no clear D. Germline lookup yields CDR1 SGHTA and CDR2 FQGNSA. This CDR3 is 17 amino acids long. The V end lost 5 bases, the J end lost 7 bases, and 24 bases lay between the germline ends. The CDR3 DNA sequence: TGTGCCAGCAGCCTACATATAACAGTGCAAGGGCTGAATGAGCAGTTCTTC. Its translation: CASSLHITVQGLNEQFF.

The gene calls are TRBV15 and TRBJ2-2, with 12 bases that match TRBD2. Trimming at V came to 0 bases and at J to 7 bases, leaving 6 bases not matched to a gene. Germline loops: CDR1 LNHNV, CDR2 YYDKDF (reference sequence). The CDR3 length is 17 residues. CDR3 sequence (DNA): TGTGCCACCAGCAGAGATCTAGCGGGAGGGCCAGGCGGGGAGCTGTTTTTT. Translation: CATSRDLAGGPGGELFF.

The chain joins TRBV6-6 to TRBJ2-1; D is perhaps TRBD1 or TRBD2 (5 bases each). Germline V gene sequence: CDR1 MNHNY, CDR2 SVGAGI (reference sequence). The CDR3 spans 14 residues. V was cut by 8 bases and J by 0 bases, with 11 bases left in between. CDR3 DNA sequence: TGTGCCAGCGAGGGGCTTAGCTCCTACAATGAGCAGTTCTTC. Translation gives CASEGLSSYNEQFF.

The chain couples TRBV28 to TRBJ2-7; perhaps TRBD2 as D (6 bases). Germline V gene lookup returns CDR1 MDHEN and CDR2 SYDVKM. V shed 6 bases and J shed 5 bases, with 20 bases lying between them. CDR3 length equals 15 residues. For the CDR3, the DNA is TGTGCCAGCAGCCCATCTAGCGTTTGGGACGACGAGCAGTACTTC. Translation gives CASSPSSVWDDEQYF.

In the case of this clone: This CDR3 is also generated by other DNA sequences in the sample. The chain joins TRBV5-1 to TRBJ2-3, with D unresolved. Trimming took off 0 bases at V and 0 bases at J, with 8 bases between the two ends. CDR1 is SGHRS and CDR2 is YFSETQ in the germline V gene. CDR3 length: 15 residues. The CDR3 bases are TGCGCCAGCAGCTTGGGGGGTTTTAGCACAGATACGCAGTATTTT. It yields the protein CASSLGGFSTDTQYF.

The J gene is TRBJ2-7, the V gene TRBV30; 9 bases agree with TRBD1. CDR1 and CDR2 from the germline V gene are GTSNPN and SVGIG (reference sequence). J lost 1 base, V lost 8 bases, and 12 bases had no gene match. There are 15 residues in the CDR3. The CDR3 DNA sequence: TGTGCCAGCTATAACCCGGGACAGGGTTCCTACGAGCAGTACTTC. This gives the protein CASYNPGQGSYEQYF.

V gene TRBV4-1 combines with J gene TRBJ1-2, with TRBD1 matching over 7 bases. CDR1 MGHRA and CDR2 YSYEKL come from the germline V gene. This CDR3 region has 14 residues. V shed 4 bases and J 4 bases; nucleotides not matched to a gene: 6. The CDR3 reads CASSRLWDSYGYTF. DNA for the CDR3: TGCGCCAGCAGCCGCCTTTGGGACAGCTATGGCTACACCTTC.

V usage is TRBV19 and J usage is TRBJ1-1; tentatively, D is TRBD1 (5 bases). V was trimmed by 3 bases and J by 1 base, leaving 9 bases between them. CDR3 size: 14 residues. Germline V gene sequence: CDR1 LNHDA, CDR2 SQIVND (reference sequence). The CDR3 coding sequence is TGTGCCAGTAGTATTTGGGGCAGGAACACTGAAGCTTTCTTT. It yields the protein CASSIWGRNTEAFF.

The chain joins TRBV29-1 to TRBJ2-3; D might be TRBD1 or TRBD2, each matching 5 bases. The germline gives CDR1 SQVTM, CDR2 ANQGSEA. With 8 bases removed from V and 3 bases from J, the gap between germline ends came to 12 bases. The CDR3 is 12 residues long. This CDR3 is CSQRGATDTQYF. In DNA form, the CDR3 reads TGCAGCCAGAGGGGTGCAACAGATACGCAGTATTTT.

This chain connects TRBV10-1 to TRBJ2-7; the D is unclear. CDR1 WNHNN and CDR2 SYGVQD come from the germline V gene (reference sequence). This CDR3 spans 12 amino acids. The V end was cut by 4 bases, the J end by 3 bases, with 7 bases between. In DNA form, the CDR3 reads TGCGCCAGCAGTGGAGACAACTACGAGCAGTACTTC. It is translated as CASSGDNYEQYF.

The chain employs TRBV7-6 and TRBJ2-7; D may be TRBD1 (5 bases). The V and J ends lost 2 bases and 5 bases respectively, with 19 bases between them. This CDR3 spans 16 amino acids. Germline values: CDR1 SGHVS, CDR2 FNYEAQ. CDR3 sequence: CASSLTPDKLIHEQYF. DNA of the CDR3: TGTGCCAGCAGCTTAACTCCGGACAAGCTGATCCACGAGCAGTACTTC.

The CDR3 here is CASGDRANYGYTF. The CDR3 nucleotides are TGTGCCAGCGGGGACAGAGCTAACTATGGCTACACCTTC. The chain has TRBV27 and TRBJ1-2, with TRBD1 matching over 7 bases. There are 13 residues in the CDR3. The trim removed 8 bases at V and 0 bases at J, leaving 3 bases unmatched. The germline gives CDR1 MNHEY, CDR2 SMNVEV (reference sequence).

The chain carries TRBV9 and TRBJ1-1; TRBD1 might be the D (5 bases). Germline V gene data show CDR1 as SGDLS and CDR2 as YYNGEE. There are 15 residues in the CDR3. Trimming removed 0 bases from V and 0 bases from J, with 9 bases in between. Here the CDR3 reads CASSVDAGMNTEAFF. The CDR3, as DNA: TGTGCCAGCAGCGTAGATGCAGGGATGAACACTGAAGCTTTCTTT.

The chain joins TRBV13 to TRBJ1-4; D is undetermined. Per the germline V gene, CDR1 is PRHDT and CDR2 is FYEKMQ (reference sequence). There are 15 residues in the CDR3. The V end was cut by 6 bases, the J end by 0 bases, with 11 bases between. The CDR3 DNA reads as TGTGCCAGCAGATGGTGGGGTGCAACTAATGAAAAACTGTTTTTT. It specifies CASRWWGATNEKLFF.

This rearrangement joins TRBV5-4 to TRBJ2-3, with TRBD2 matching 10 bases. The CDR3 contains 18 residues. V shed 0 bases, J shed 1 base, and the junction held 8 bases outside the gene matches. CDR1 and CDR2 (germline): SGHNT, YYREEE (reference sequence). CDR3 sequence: CASSLGLAGEWGTDTQYF. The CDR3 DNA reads TGTGCCAGCAGCTTGGGGCTAGCGGGAGAGTGGGGCACAGATACGCAGTATTTT.